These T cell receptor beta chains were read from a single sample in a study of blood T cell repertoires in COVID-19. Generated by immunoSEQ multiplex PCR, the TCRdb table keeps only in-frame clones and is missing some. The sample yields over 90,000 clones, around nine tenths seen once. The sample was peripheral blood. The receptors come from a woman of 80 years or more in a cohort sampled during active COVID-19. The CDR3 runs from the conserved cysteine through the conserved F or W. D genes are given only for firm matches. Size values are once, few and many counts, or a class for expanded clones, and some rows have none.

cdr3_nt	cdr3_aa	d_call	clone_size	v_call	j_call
TGTGCCATCAGTGACGGACAGGGGGCGCGTGAAAAACTGTTTTTT	CAISDGQGAREKLFF	TRBD1	-	TRBV10-3	TRBJ1-4
TGTGCCATCAGTGAGTCGGGGGGGGGCCAAGAGACCCAGTACTTC	CAISESGGGQETQYF	TRBD2	-	TRBV10-3	TRBJ2-5
TGTGCCTGGAGTGTATCCGGGGGGGTCAGCACAGATACGCAGTATTTT	CAWSVSGGVSTDTQYF	TRBD2	-	TRBV30	TRBJ2-3
TGTGCCAGCAGCGTAATGGGAGGGACTGAAGCTTTCTTT	CASSVMGGTEAFF	-	-	TRBV9	TRBJ1-1
TGTGCCAGCAGTTTAAGCGGTCCACGGATGTACTACGAGCAGTACTTC	CASSLSGPRMYYEQYF	-	-	TRBV28	TRBJ2-7
TGCAGCGTTGTGGCGGAAAACGAGCAGTACTTC	CSVVAENEQYF	-	-	TRBV29-1	TRBJ2-7
TGTGCCAGCAGCCTGGACAGGGGGCGGGAAAAACTGTTTTTT	CASSLDRGREKLFF	TRBD1	few	TRBV28	TRBJ1-4
TGTGCCAGCAGAACTACAGGGAGGGTCGACACTGAAGCTTTCTTT	CASRTTGRVDTEAFF	-	once	TRBV6-6	TRBJ1-1
TGTGCCAGCAGCTTAGTCTCAGGGTTTTATCAAGAGACCCAGTACTTC	CASSLVSGFYQETQYF	-	-	TRBV7-9	TRBJ2-5
TGTGCCACCAGTGATTTTGTGGGAGGGCCGGGAAATGAGCAGTTCTTC	CATSDFVGGPGNEQFF	TRBD2	-	TRBV24-1	TRBJ2-1
TGTGCCGGTAGTATAGACGACAAATTAAACATTCAGTACTTC	CAGSIDDKLNIQYF	-	-	TRBV19	TRBJ2-4
TGCGCCAGCAGCTTTAGTAAAGAAGAGACCCAGTACTTC	CASSFSKEETQYF	-	-	TRBV5-1	TRBJ2-5
TGTGCCTGGAGTCAGGGGTCTGAAGCTTTCTTT	CAWSQGSEAFF	-	-	TRBV30	TRBJ1-1
TGTGCCAGCAGGGGGACAGCGCTCCGCCAAGAGACCCAGTACTTC	CASRGTALRQETQYF	TRBD1	-	TRBV2	TRBJ2-5
TGTGCCAGCAGCCGATCCGGACAACATACCGGAGGGGAGCTGTTTTTT	CASSRSGQHTGGELFF	-	-	TRBV3-1/TRBV3-2	TRBJ2-2
TGTGCCAGCAGTTCAGAATTCTACGAGCAGTACTTC	CASSSEFYEQYF	-	-	TRBV28	TRBJ2-7
TGTGCCAGCAGACTAGCGGGGGGAAACTACAATGAGCAGTTCTTC	CASRLAGGNYNEQFF	TRBD2	-	TRBV2	TRBJ2-1
TGTGCCAGCAGACGAACAGGGGTGGGTGAAAAACTGTTTTTT	CASRRTGVGEKLFF	TRBD1	-	TRBV27	TRBJ1-4
TGTGCCAGCGGGCGGACAGGCGGAAGCTTTATAGCCAAAAACATTCAGTACTTC	CASGRTGGSFIAKNIQYF	-	-	TRBV21-1	TRBJ2-4
TGTGCCAGCAGCTTAGGAGAGAACACTGAAGCTTTCTTT	CASSLGENTEAFF	-	-	TRBV7-9	TRBJ1-1
TGTGCCAGCAGTGAAGGGGCGAGTGAACACGGCTACGAGCAGTACTTC	CASSEGASEHGYEQYF	-	-	TRBV6-1	TRBJ2-7
TGTGCCAGCAGCCAAGCGCGATACGAGCAGTACTTC	CASSQARYEQYF	-	-	TRBV14	TRBJ2-7
TGTGCCAGCAGGGCGGGGGGCGGCTACACCTTC	CASRAGGGYTF	-	-	TRBV7-2	TRBJ1-2
TGCGCCAGCAGGCCACAGGGCACCGGGGAGCTGTTTTTT	CASRPQGTGELFF	-	once	TRBV10-2	TRBJ2-2
TGTGCCAGCAGCTTACGGTCCGGGAACACTGAAGCTTTCTTT	CASSLRSGNTEAFF	-	-	TRBV7-3	TRBJ1-1
TGTGCCAGCAGTCCTCCCGCGACAGGGGTCGATGGCTACACCTTC	CASSPPATGVDGYTF	TRBD1	-	TRBV28	TRBJ1-2
TGTGCCAGCAGTGATATATGGGGCCCGGTGGGGAGCAATCAGCCCCAGCATTTT	CASSDIWGPVGSNQPQHF	-	-	TRBV2	TRBJ1-5
TGTGCCAGCACCTTTCGACTAGCGGAACCCACCGGGGAGCTGTTTTTT	CASTFRLAEPTGELFF	TRBD2	-	TRBV2	TRBJ2-2
TGTGCCAGCAGCCAAGAGGGGAGACTAGCGGGAGCCACAGATACGCAGTATTTT	CASSQEGRLAGATDTQYF	TRBD2	-	TRBV4-2	TRBJ2-3
TGTGCCAGCAGCACACACGACAGGACCCTTACCCTCACCGGGGAGCTGTTTTTT	CASSTHDRTLTLTGELFF	-	-	TRBV27	TRBJ2-2
TGTGCCAGCAGCCAAGCCGGGTATAACTATGGCTACACCTTC	CASSQAGYNYGYTF	-	-	TRBV3-1/TRBV3-2	TRBJ1-2
TGTGCCAGCAGCCCTAGGACAGGGCAAGAGACCCAGTACTTC	CASSPRTGQETQYF	TRBD1	-	TRBV7-2	TRBJ2-5
TGTGCCAGTACCACTTCCGGTAACAGCTCACCCCTCCACTTT	CASTTSGNSSPLHF	-	-	TRBV19	TRBJ1-6
TGTGCCACCAGTGATTTGGTGGGAGGGTTATACGAGCAGTACTTC	CATSDLVGGLYEQYF	TRBD2	-	TRBV24-1	TRBJ2-7
TGTGCCAGCAGCTTGGAGGGGAACACTGAAGCTTTCTTT	CASSLEGNTEAFF	-	-	TRBV7-9	TRBJ1-1
TGTGCCAGCAAGGACAGGGAAAACTATGGCTACACCTTC	CASKDRENYGYTF	TRBD1	-	TRBV27	TRBJ1-2
TGTGCCAGTAGGATACCGGGTACTCCGAACACCGGGGAGCTGTTTTTT	CASRIPGTPNTGELFF	-	-	TRBV19	TRBJ2-2
TGTGCCAGCAGCCAAGATCGGCTAGTTCGGTACAATGAGCAGTTCTTC	CASSQDRLVRYNEQFF	-	-	TRBV3-1/TRBV3-2	TRBJ2-1
TGTGCCAGCCTGCAAGCTAGCACAGATACGCAGTATTTT	CASLQASTDTQYF	-	once	TRBV5-4	TRBJ2-3
TGTGCCAGCAGTTACTCCCTATCCCCTAACACTGAAGCTTTCTTT	CASSYSLSPNTEAFF	-	-	TRBV6-5	TRBJ1-1
TGTGCCAGAAGCTTGGAGTCAGAAGCGGGGAACACTGAAGCTTTCTTT	CARSLESEAGNTEAFF	-	few	TRBV5-3	TRBJ1-1
TGTGCCAGCAGCGTTCAGGGGGAGGTCTCCTATGGCTACACCTTC	CASSVQGEVSYGYTF	TRBD1	-	TRBV7-2	TRBJ1-2
TGTGCCAGCAGCCAAGATAACGGGGTTCGACAGCCCCAGCATTTT	CASSQDNGVRQPQHF	-	-	TRBV3-1/TRBV3-2	TRBJ1-5
TGTGCCAGCAGCTTAGGACAGGGGGCAAGCAATCAGCCCCAGCATTTT	CASSLGQGASNQPQHF	TRBD1	-	TRBV7-2	TRBJ1-5
TGTGCCAGCAACATACACGGAAACACCATATATTTT	CASNIHGNTIYF	-	-	TRBV12-3/TRBV12-4	TRBJ1-3
TGCAGCGTTGGGCCTTGGGGACAGGGGGGCGAGACCCAGTACTTC	CSVGPWGQGGETQYF	TRBD1	-	TRBV29-1	TRBJ2-5
TGTGCCAGCAGTTTGGGCAGGGACTATGGCTACACCTTC	CASSLGRDYGYTF	-	-	TRBV27	TRBJ1-2
TGCGCCAGCAGCTTGGTAGGGGGGGTCAACACCGGGGAGCTGTTTTTT	CASSLVGGVNTGELFF	-	-	TRBV5-1	TRBJ2-2
TGTGCCAGCAGCTTAGATGGACGGGGTTCCTACGAGCAGTACTTC	CASSLDGRGSYEQYF	-	once	TRBV7-9	TRBJ2-7